This TCR beta chain was identified in a study of shared clonotypes between healthy human individuals. DNA from unsorted PBMC was sequenced on ten immunoSEQ deep assay plates. Repertoires were generated with immunoSEQ multiplex PCR, while TCRdb's copy carries only in-frame clones and drops some. Among about 470,000 clones, roughly three quarters were seen once, and the ten largest hold under 15%. The CDR3 has 15 amino acids. CDR1 is SGHRS and CDR2 is YFSETQ in the germline V gene. Trimming removed 4 bases at V and 0 bases at J, with 10 bases between. Sequences were obtained from PBMCs. The receptor's source is a woman in her 40s in good health. Some clones in this sample may be carry-over from other donors' samples. The chain recombines TRBV5-1 with TRBJ1-4, with D possibly matching TRBD1 (5 bases). CDR3 residues: CASSTTGPTNEKLFF. The CDR3 nucleotides are TGCGCCAGCAGCACAACAGGCCCAACTAATGAAAAACTGTTTTTT.